The clone carrying this TCR beta chain came up many times. This specimen belongs to a study of Graves' ophthalmopathy and Graves' hyperthyroidism. RNA served as the template for amplifying TCR beta CDR3 regions. HTBI primers primed a first-round RT-PCR, and a second-round multiplex PCR followed. TCRdb itself ran the multiplex PCR reads through MiXCR, one entry per CDR3 protein. The profile covers roughly 500,000 distinct CDR3 sequences, with around an eighth appearing a single time and over 7.5% taken by the ten largest. CDR3 length: 15 residues. Germline V gene sequence: CDR1 LNHDA, CDR2 SQIVND (reference sequence). V dropped 6 bases and J dropped 0; count of bases not matched to a gene: 6.

This clonotype was sampled from a woman aged 25 to 39 with Graves' ophthalmopathy. This chain joins TRBV19 and TRBJ1-1; 8 bases fit TRBD1. Sequencing was performed on blood. CDR3 in amino acids: CASRGQTGVNTEAFF. The CDR3 DNA follows: TGTGCCAGTAGGGGACAGACAGGGGTGAACACTGAAGCTTTCTTT. Based on the CDR3 plus reference TRBV19 and TRBJ1-1, the full variable domain is DGGITQSPKYLFRKEGQNVTLSCEQNLNHDAMYWYRQDPGQGLRLIYYSQIVNDFQKGDIAEGYSVSREKKESFPLTVTSAQKNPTAFYLCASRGQTGVNTEAFFGQGTRLTVV.